These 20 T cell receptor beta chains were sequenced from one sample in a study of blood T cell repertoires in COVID-19. Libraries were prepared by immunoSEQ multiplex PCR; TCRdb keeps only in-frame clonotypes and omits some of them. The repertoire consists of some 95,000 clones, with around 75% occurring once and the leading ten covering 24%. Sequenced input: peripheral blood. The receptors were gathered from a man aged 70 or older with acute or convalescent COVID-19.

V is TRBV19 and J is TRBJ2-3; 13 positions agree with TRBD2. CDR3 length: 16 amino acids. CDR1 is LNHDA and CDR2 is SQIVND in the germline V gene (reference sequence). The V gene end was trimmed by 5 bases and the J gene end by 4 bases; junction bases not matched to a gene: 6. The CDR3 DNA reads TGTGCCAGTAGTGATGAACTAGCGGGAGGGCCAGATACGCAGTATTTT. Protein: CASSDELAGGPDTQYF.

The chain joins TRBV28 to TRBJ1-2; 12 bases are a match to TRBD1. The CDR3 is made up of 16 amino acids. In germline, CDR1 is MDHEN, CDR2 SYDVKM. V shed 3 bases, J shed 6 bases, and the junction held 8 bases outside the gene matches. The CDR3, as DNA: TGTGCCAGCAGTTTGGGGGACAGGGGGCGATGGGATGGCTACACCTTC. Encoded protein: CASSLGDRGRWDGYTF.

The table lists this clone with a few counts. The chain uses TRBV5-1 and TRBJ1-4; D possibly corresponds to TRBD1 (5 bases). Trimming removed 0 bases from V and 4 bases from J, with 7 bases in between. CDR3 length: 14 residues. Germline CDR1 is SGHRS and CDR2 is YFSETQ. The CDR3 sequence: CASSLGQLNEKLFF. The CDR3 bases are TGCGCCAGCAGCTTGGGACAGCTTAATGAAAAACTGTTTTTT.

The sample holds one count of this clone. This sequence joins TRBV18 and TRBJ2-7; 10 bases agree with TRBD2. Germline CDR1 and CDR2: KGHSH and LQKENI. V lost 5 bases to trimming and J lost 6 bases; unmatched junction nucleotides: 13. This CDR3 contains 16 residues. The CDR3 region has the DNA TGTGCCAGCTCAACAAACCCCCCTAGCGGGAGAGGCGAGCAGTACTTC. Protein product: CASSTNPPSGRGEQYF.

The rearrangement uses TRBV4-3 and TRBJ1-2; D is undetermined. V was shortened by 1 base and J by 6 bases, with 9 bases between the two germline ends. The V gene's germline CDR1 is LGHNA and CDR2 YSLEER. The CDR3 runs 13 residues. For the CDR3, the DNA is TGCGCCAGCAGCCAAGGGAGACCACATGGCTACACCTTC. Protein: CASSQGRPHGYTF.

The chain couples TRBV2 to TRBJ2-7; weak D call: TRBD1 (5 bases). Germline CDR1 reads SNHLY; CDR2 reads FYNNEI. Between the trimmed V and J ends, which lost 2 bases and 0 bases, there was a span of 8 bases. The CDR3 spans 14 residues. CDR3 DNA sequence: TGTGCCAGCAGTGAACAGGGCCTCTCCTACGAGCAGTACTTC. It translates to CASSEQGLSYEQYF.

With regard to this clone: Relative to the germline gene, one junction end is altered; a read error may explain this. The V call is TRBV7-2, the J call TRBJ2-7; perhaps TRBD1 as D (6 bases). CDR1 is SGHTA, CDR2 FQGNSA, per germline. This CDR3 region has 15 residues. CDR3 nucleotide sequence: TGTGTCAGCAGCCCGAGGACAGCGAGCTCCTACGAGCAGTACTTC. It codes for CVSSPRTASSYEQYF.

The chain employs TRBV9 and TRBJ2-7, with TRBD1 matching 10 bases. CDR3 length: 19 amino acids. The germline CDR1 and CDR2 sequences are SGDLS and YYNGEE. With 1 base clipped from V and 5 bases from J, the junction kept 18 bases outside the gene matches. The CDR3 sequence: CASSVTTGKWRTGGNEQYF. The CDR3 DNA reads as TGTGCCAGCAGCGTAACCACAGGGAAATGGAGGACAGGGGGGAACGAGCAGTACTTC.

The chain has TRBV2 and TRBJ1-3; 7 bases are shared with TRBD1. The V gene's germline CDR1 is SNHLY and CDR2 FYNNEI. The CDR3 is 13 residues long. The ends lost 8 bases at V and 5 bases at J; junction bases unmatched: 6. The CDR3 coding sequence is TGTGCCAGCGGGACAGAGGCGAGAAACACCATATATTTT. Amino acid sequence: CASGTEARNTIYF.

This clone was found many times. Other DNA sequences in the same sample also yield this CDR3. The rearrangement joins TRBV5-1 to TRBJ1-1, with D possibly TRBD1 on 5 matching bases. Trimming cost V 4 bases and J 3 bases, with 16 bases left between them. There are 15 residues in the CDR3. CDR1 SGHRS and CDR2 YFSETQ come from the germline V gene. This chain's CDR3 is CASSLVGTGDTEAFF. The CDR3 region has the DNA TGCGCCAGCAGCCTTGTGGGGACGGGGGACACTGAAGCTTTCTTT.

This clone was counted once. The genes are TRBV28 and TRBJ2-7; D is undetermined. Trimming removed 5 bases at V and 0 bases at J, with 17 bases between. Germline CDR1 is MDHEN and CDR2 is SYDVKM. This CDR3 is built from 16 residues. The CDR3 reads CASSPIDPRSSYEQYF. The CDR3 coding sequence is TGTGCCAGCAGTCCAATTGACCCACGGAGCTCCTACGAGCAGTACTTC.

The rearrangement uses TRBV30 and TRBJ2-7, with 9 bases identical to TRBD1. The CDR3 has 13 residues. Germline CDR1 is GTSNPN and CDR2 is SVGIG (reference sequence). V lost 5 bases and J lost 7; bases outside the gene matches: 9. This chain's CDR3 is CAWSVGTGWEQYF. CDR3 sequence (DNA): TGTGCCTGGTCTGTAGGGACAGGGTGGGAGCAGTACTTC.

The rearrangement links TRBV2 to TRBJ2-7; TRBD1 matches 9 bases. The V and J ends lost 8 bases and 7 bases, in that order; junction bases with no gene match: 9. The V gene's germline CDR1 is SNHLY and CDR2 FYNNEI. The CDR3 loop spans 13 amino acids. The CDR3 loop is CASARDREYEQYF. CDR3 DNA: TGTGCCAGCGCCCGGGACAGGGAGTATGAGCAGTACTTC.

The chain recombines TRBV24-1 with TRBJ2-1; TRBD1 aligns across 9 bases. CDR1 and CDR2 (germline): KGHDR, SFDVKD. This CDR3 comprises 15 residues. V was clipped by 5 bases and J by 1 base; unmatched bases: 2. The CDR3 loop reads CATSGGTGSYNEQFF. The CDR3 DNA follows: TGTGCCACCAGTGGGGGGACAGGGTCCTACAATGAGCAGTTCTTC.

The V call is TRBV7-2, the J call TRBJ2-1, with 11 bases fitting TRBD2. The CDR3 is made up of 15 amino acids. With V trimmed by 5 bases and J by 5 bases, 5 bases remained unmatched. Germline assignment: CDR1 SGHTA and CDR2 FQGNSA. This CDR3 reads CASSLTSGVNNEQFF. The CDR3 DNA reads TGTGCCAGCAGCCTGACTAGCGGGGTGAACAATGAGCAGTTCTTC.

The chain employs TRBV28 and TRBJ1-4, with 7 bases lining up with TRBD1. V lost 6 bases, J lost 8 bases, and 3 bases stayed unmatched. The CDR3 has 12 residues. The germline gives CDR1 MDHEN, CDR2 SYDVKM. This CDR3 is CASSSGGEKLFF. The DNA of the CDR3 is TGTGCCAGCAGCTCAGGGGGAGAAAAACTGTTTTTT.

The J gene is TRBJ2-2, the V gene TRBV28; 9 bases fit TRBD1. CDR1 is MDHEN, CDR2 SYDVKM, per germline. V dropped 3 bases and J dropped 6; count of bases not matched to a gene: 8. The CDR3 totals 16 residues. The CDR3 region has the DNA TGTGCCAGCAGTTTTGAGGGGACAGGGCTGGCCGGGGAGCTGTTTTTT. Residues: CASSFEGTGLAGELFF.

The rearrangement links TRBV7-9 to TRBJ2-3, with D unresolved. Germline-derived CDR1 and CDR2 are SEHNR and FQNEAQ (reference sequence). Trimming pared 5 bases from V and 3 bases from J, leaving 6 bases between. This CDR3 has 12 residues. The CDR3, as DNA: TGTGCCAGCAGCCCCATTACAGATACGCAGTATTTT. It encodes CASSPITDTQYF.

The CDR3 bases are TGCGCCAGCAGCCAAGATGTAGCGGCTTATAGCAATCAGCCCCAGCATTTT. It encodes CASSQDVAAYSNQPQHF. The gene calls are TRBV4-1 and TRBJ1-5; D gene ambiguous. Trimming left V 0 bases short and J 0 bases short, with 12 bases between. The CDR3 is 17 amino acids. Germline assignment: CDR1 MGHRA and CDR2 YSYEKL.

The chain carries TRBV5-4 and TRBJ1-3; 8 bases are shared with TRBD1. The CDR3 is 16 amino acids. V trimming: 0 bases; J trimming: 0 bases; junction bases outside the gene matches: 2. CDR1 SGHNT and CDR2 YYREEE come from the germline V gene (reference sequence). The CDR3 nucleotides read TGTGCCAGCAGCTTGGGGGGACAGGACTCTGGAAACACCATATATTTT. It is translated as CASSLGGQDSGNTIYF.